This T cell receptor (beta chain) was identified in a study of blood T cells in healthy people across ages. The use of a sample-barcoded 5' primer and a J-beta primer mix characterized a second PCR of roughly 6 to 11 cycles. Each CDR3 protein is one row after TCRdb ran MiXCR on the 5' RACE reads. The table shows some 790,000 distinct CDR3 sequences, with under 35% occurring only once. Individuals who donated were healthy Caucasians from Russia aged about 6 to 95. Germline loops: CDR1 DFQATT, CDR2 SNEGSKA (reference sequence). Trimming cost V 3 bases and J 7 bases, with 12 bases left between them. The CDR3 covers 12 residues.

This TCR was recovered from an elderly woman in good health. Sample: blood. J is TRBJ1-2 and V is TRBV20-1; D not resolved. The CDR3 protein is CSARQFASGYTF. In DNA, the CDR3 is TGCAGTGCTAGGCAGTTTGCGAGTGGCTACACCTTC.